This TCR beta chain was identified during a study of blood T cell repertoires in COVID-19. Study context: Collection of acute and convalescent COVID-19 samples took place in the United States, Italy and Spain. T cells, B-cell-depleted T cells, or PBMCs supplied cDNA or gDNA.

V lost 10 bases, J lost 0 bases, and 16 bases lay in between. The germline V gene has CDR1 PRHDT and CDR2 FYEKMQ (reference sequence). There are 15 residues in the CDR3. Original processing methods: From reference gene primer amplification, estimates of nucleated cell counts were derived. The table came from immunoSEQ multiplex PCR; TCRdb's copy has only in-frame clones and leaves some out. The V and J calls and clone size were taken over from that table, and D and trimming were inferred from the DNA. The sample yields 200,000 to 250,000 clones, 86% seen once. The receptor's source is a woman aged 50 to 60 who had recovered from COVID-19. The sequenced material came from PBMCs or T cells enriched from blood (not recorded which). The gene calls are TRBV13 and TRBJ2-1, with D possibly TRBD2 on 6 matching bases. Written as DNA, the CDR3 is TGTGCCACCGCGCGGGGTCGAAGCTCCTACAATGAGCAGTTCTTC. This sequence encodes CATARGRSSYNEQFF. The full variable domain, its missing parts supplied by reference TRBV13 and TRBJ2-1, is AAGVIQSPRHLIKEKRETATLKCYPIPRHDTVYWYQQGPGQDPQFLISFYEKMQSDKGSIPDRFSAQQFSDYHSELNMSSLELGDSALYFCATARGRSSYNEQFFGPGTRLTVL.